A single sample gave rise to the 27 T cell receptor beta chains below, sequenced in a study of cytomegalovirus exposure and HLA in healthy donors. Some clones are missing from TCRdb's copy, which holds only in-frame ones; the method was immunoSEQ multiplex PCR. Of roughly 150,000 clones in the sample, roughly 91% were seen once. Sequencing input: PBMCs. The source is a woman under 30 in good health and CMV-seropositive.

The genes are TRBV11-1 and TRBJ2-3; D gene unclear. The germline V and J ends were trimmed by 7 bases and 0 bases, with 8 bases remaining between them. The CDR3 length is 13 residues. Germline CDR1 SGHAT, CDR2 FQDESV (reference sequence). Written as DNA, the CDR3 is TGTGCCAGCAACCACTACAGCACAGATACGCAGTATTTT. It codes for CASNHYSTDTQYF.

This clone was counted a few times. This chain joins TRBV7-2 and TRBJ2-7; 8 bases line up with TRBD1. V shed 4 bases and J 12 bases; nucleotides not matched to a gene: 8. Per germline, CDR1 SGHTA and CDR2 FQGNSA. The CDR3 is 12 amino acids. The CDR3 is CASSSYRDRRYF. CDR3 coding DNA: TGTGCCAGCAGCTCCTACCGGGACAGGAGGTACTTC.

This chain uses TRBV9 with TRBJ2-1, with 9 positions matching TRBD2. The J segment lost 4 bases and the V segment lost 0 bases, leaving 8 bases of the junction unmatched. This CDR3 has 17 residues. CDR1 SGDLS and CDR2 YYNGEE come from the germline V gene. The CDR3 DNA reads as TGTGCCAGCAGCGTAGGCCTAGCAGCGGGAGGATACAATGAGCAGTTCTTC. Its translation: CASSVGLAAGGYNEQFF.

This clone showed up just once. The chain combines TRBV5-4 with TRBJ2-7; 15 bases align to TRBD2. There are 15 residues in the CDR3. The junction had 4 bases not matched to a gene; V was cut back by 2 bases and J by 7 bases. The germline gives CDR1 SGHNT, CDR2 YYREEE (reference sequence). The CDR3 region is CASSLAGTSGREQYF. Written as DNA, the CDR3 is TGTGCCAGCAGCTTAGCGGGGACTAGCGGGAGGGAGCAGTACTTC.

The chain links TRBV5-4 to TRBJ2-7; 13 bases line up with TRBD2. This CDR3 comprises 16 residues. V shed 0 bases and J 5 bases; nucleotides not matched to a gene: 5. Germline V gene data show CDR1 as SGHNT and CDR2 as YYREEE (reference sequence). In nucleotides, the CDR3 is TGTGCCAGCAGCTTGGGCGGGACTAGCGGGACAAACGAGCAGTACTTC. This sequence encodes CASSLGGTSGTNEQYF. Based on the CDR3 plus reference TRBV5-4 and TRBJ2-7, the full variable domain is ETGVTQSPTHLIKTRGQQVTLRCSSQSGHNTVSWYQQALGQGPQFIFQYYREEENGRGNFPPRFSGLQFPNYSSELNVNALELDDSALYLCASSLGGTSGTNEQYFGPGTRLTVT.

J is TRBJ1-2 and V is TRBV7-9, with 9 bases matching TRBD1. The V gene end was trimmed by 3 bases and the J gene end by 3 bases; junction bases not matched to a gene: 5. This CDR3 spans 15 amino acids. Germline-derived CDR1 and CDR2 are SEHNR and FQNEAQ (reference sequence). DNA of the CDR3: TGTGCCAGCAGCTTTGGGACAGGGCTAGACTATGGCTACACCTTC. Protein: CASSFGTGLDYGYTF.

This clone was seen once. The chain carries TRBV4-1 and TRBJ2-3; the match to TRBD2 covers 12 bases. V was pared by 5 bases and J by 6 bases, with 12 bases of the junction left unmatched. In germline, CDR1 is MGHRA, CDR2 YSYEKL. This CDR3 region has 17 residues. CDR3 residues: CASSSWTSGTGEDTQYF. DNA for the CDR3: TGCGCCAGCAGCTCCTGGACTAGCGGGACCGGGGAGGATACGCAGTATTTT.

The J gene is TRBJ2-2, the V gene TRBV7-2; 9 positions match TRBD2. Trimming cost V 1 base and J 4 bases; bases outside gene matches: 1. CDR3 length equals 15 residues. Per germline, CDR1 SGHTA and CDR2 FQGNSA. As DNA, the CDR3 is TGTGCCAGCAGCTTAGAGACTAGCGGCACCGGGGAGCTGTTTTTT. This gives the protein CASSLETSGTGELFF.

The CDR3 coding sequence is TGTGCCAGCAGGGCCATTAGGGGGCACTCCTACGAGCAGTACTTC. Its protein is CASRAIRGHSYEQYF. V usage is TRBV28 and J usage is TRBJ2-7, with 7 bases lining up with TRBD1. The CDR3 has 15 residues. V shed 6 bases, J shed 0 bases, and the junction held 8 bases outside the gene matches. Germline lookup yields CDR1 MDHEN and CDR2 SYDVKM.

The rearrangement links TRBV18 to TRBJ1-1; TRBD1 agrees at 7 bases. The CDR3 runs 16 residues. Germline-derived CDR1 and CDR2 are KGHSH and LQKENI. V was clipped by 6 bases and J by 0 bases; unmatched bases: 10. The CDR3 spells CASSPRTGAMNTEAFF. Written as DNA, the CDR3 is TGTGCCAGCTCGCCCCGGACAGGAGCCATGAACACTGAAGCTTTCTTT. Using reference TRBV18 and TRBJ1-1 for the parts outside the CDR3, the full variable domain is NAGVMQNPRHLVRRRGQEARLRCSPMKGHSHVYWYRQLPEEGLKFMVYLQKENIIDESGMPKERFSAEFPKEGPSILRIQQVVRGDSAAYFCASSPRTGAMNTEAFFGQGTRLTVV.

Details on this clone: This sequence is one base from a far larger clone and is likely a read error. At the DNA level, this CDR3 is encoded by other sequences in the same sample as well. The chain carries TRBV9 and TRBJ2-1, with 8 bases lining up with TRBD2. CDR1 and CDR2 (germline): SGDLS, YYNGEE. Losses at the gene ends were 0 bases for V and 1 base for J; bases not matched to a gene: 0. The length of the CDR3 is 15 residues. The CDR3 sequence is CASSVAGGSYNEQFF. The CDR3 coding sequence is TGTGCCAGCAGCGTAGCGGGAGGGTCCTACAATGAGCAGTTCTTC.

The genes are TRBV20-1 and TRBJ2-1; D may be TRBD1 (5 bases). V gave up 6 bases and J gave up 9 bases, with 12 bases separating them. CDR1 and CDR2 from the germline V gene are DFQATT and SNEGSKA (reference sequence). The CDR3 has 11 residues. For the CDR3, the DNA is TGCAGTGCGCAACGGCAGGGTGAGCAGTTCTTC. The encoded protein is CSAQRQGEQFF.

The chain combines TRBV2 with TRBJ2-1, with 9 bases fitting TRBD2. Germline loops: CDR1 SNHLY, CDR2 FYNNEI. Germline trimming cut 3 bases from V and 6 bases from J; bases unmatched to any gene: 12. CDR3 length: 17 residues. CDR3 amino acids: CASSDLRVASGINEQFF. DNA of the CDR3: TGTGCCAGCAGTGATTTGCGCGTGGCTAGCGGGATCAATGAGCAGTTCTTC.

The J gene is TRBJ2-1, the V gene TRBV5-1; the match to TRBD1 covers 8 bases. This CDR3 is 13 amino acids long. CDR1 and CDR2 (germline): SGHRS, YFSETQ. The trim removed 4 bases at V and 15 bases at J, leaving 12 bases unmatched. CDR3 nucleotides: TGCGCCAGCAGCCCCCTGGTGGGACAGGTGCCGTTCTTC. This encodes CASSPLVGQVPFF.

V and J are TRBV4-1 and TRBJ2-3, with a possible D match to TRBD1 (6 bases). Germline V CDR1 and CDR2: MGHRA, YSYEKL. The V gene lost 0 bases and the J gene lost 6 bases, with 25 bases spanning the gap. The CDR3 extends over 19 amino acids. This CDR3 is CASSQETTSLRDTWDTQYF. The DNA for the CDR3 is TGCGCCAGCAGCCAAGAAACGACTTCCCTTCGGGACACATGGGATACGCAGTATTTT.

The gene calls are TRBV7-9 and TRBJ1-2; tentative D call: TRBD1 (6 bases). CDR1 SEHNR and CDR2 FQNEAQ come from the germline V gene (reference sequence). V was shortened by 5 bases and J by 4 bases, with 17 bases between the two germline ends. This CDR3 comprises 15 residues. The DNA of the CDR3 is TGTGCCAGCAGCCCCCGGGTATGGGGGCTCTATGGCTACACCTTC. It yields the protein CASSPRVWGLYGYTF.

The rearrangement links TRBV20-1 to TRBJ2-5, with D possibly TRBD2 on 5 matching bases. Trimming shortened V by 5 bases and J by 5 bases, and 9 bases separated the two germline ends. The germline V gene encodes CDR1 DFQATT and CDR2 SNEGSKA (reference sequence). The CDR3 consists of 11 residues. CDR3 sequence reads: CSAGPGETQYF. As DNA, the CDR3 is TGCAGTGCTGGACCGGGGGAGACCCAGTACTTC.

The rearrangement links TRBV5-6 to TRBJ1-3; maybe TRBD1 (5 bases). Germline assignment: CDR1 SGHDT and CDR2 YYEEEE. The CDR3 spans 17 residues. Trimming removed 5 bases at V and 2 bases at J, with 20 bases between. CDR3 sequence (DNA): TGTGCCAGCAGAGCGGGGCGGGGACTCCTAACTGGAAACACCATATATTTT. Translated, it gives CASRAGRGLLTGNTIYF.

V is TRBV6-5 and J is TRBJ2-1, with 7 bases lining up with TRBD1. From germline, CDR1 is MNHEY and CDR2 SVGAGI. The CDR3 runs to 11 residues. J lost 15 bases, V lost 7 bases, and 9 bases had no gene match. Here the CDR3 DNA reads TGTGCCAGCACGGAGAGGGGGCAGCGGTTCTTC. Residues: CASTERGQRFF.

The chain uses TRBV30 and TRBJ1-5; D uncertain. Germline loops: CDR1 GTSNPN, CDR2 SVGIG (reference sequence). The CDR3 totals 16 residues. The germline V and J ends were trimmed by 0 bases and 1 base, with 13 bases remaining between them. Here the CDR3 DNA reads TGTGCCTGGAGTGTCCGAGGGTTTACAAGCAATCAGCCCCAGCATTTT. Its translation is CAWSVRGFTSNQPQHF.

The chain combines TRBV6-1 with TRBJ1-1, with TRBD1 matching over 7 bases. The germline gives CDR1 MNHNS, CDR2 SASEGT. This CDR3 is 14 amino acids long. V was clipped by 5 bases and J by 1 base; unmatched bases: 4. Here the CDR3 DNA reads TGTGCCAGCAGTCTCCGGACAGGGAACACTGAAGCTTTCTTT. Encoded protein: CASSLRTGNTEAFF.

This clone was counted only a few times. This sequence joins TRBV10-3 and TRBJ1-1; D gene uncertain. Germline V gene sequence: CDR1 ENHRY, CDR2 SYGVKD. V dropped 7 bases and J dropped 0 bases, with 9 bases sitting between them. The CDR3 has 13 amino acids. In nucleotides, the CDR3 is TGTGCCATCAAGGCCAGGTTGAACACTGAAGCTTTCTTT. This gives the protein CAIKARLNTEAFF.

V usage is TRBV7-8 and J usage is TRBJ2-7, with TRBD1 identical over 9 bases. V dropped 1 base and J dropped 3; count of bases not matched to a gene: 7. The germline gives CDR1 SGHVS, CDR2 FQNEAQ. This CDR3 is 16 amino acids long. The CDR3 DNA is TGTGCCAGCAGCTTAGTAGAGGGACAGGGCGACTACGAGCAGTACTTC. This codes for CASSLVEGQGDYEQYF.

The count of this clone is one. The chain is built from TRBV9 and TRBJ2-1, with 12 positions matching TRBD2. Looked up from germline, CDR1 is SGDLS and CDR2 is YYNGEE. CDR3 length: 15 residues. V trimming: 3 bases; J trimming: 10 bases; junction bases outside the gene matches: 8. The CDR3 nucleotides read TGTGCCAGCAGCGGACGACTAGCGGGAGTTTGGGAGCAGTTCTTC. Translation: CASSGRLAGVWEQFF.

The rearrangement links TRBV27 to TRBJ1-2; the D is unclear. Germline assignment: CDR1 MNHEY and CDR2 SMNVEV (reference sequence). V lost 7 bases and J 5 bases, leaving 17 bases between the germline ends. The CDR3 covers 14 residues. The CDR3 region has the DNA TGTGCCAGCATGGAGAGGAACGGGATTTATGGCTACACCTTC. It specifies CASMERNGIYGYTF.

A few counts support this clone. The chain is built from TRBV7-8 and TRBJ2-7, with TRBD1 matching over 7 bases. The germline V gene has CDR1 SGHVS and CDR2 FQNEAQ. The junction had 5 bases not matched to a gene; V was cut back by 10 bases and J by 2 bases. The CDR3 has 12 residues. As DNA, the CDR3 is TGTGCCACCCAGACAGGGCCCTACGAGCAGTACTTC. It yields the protein CATQTGPYEQYF.

The chain employs TRBV27 and TRBJ1-5; unclear D gene. Trimming shortened V by 5 bases and J by 0 bases, and 11 bases separated the two germline ends. The CDR3 is 15 amino acids. Germline V gives CDR1 MNHEY, CDR2 SMNVEV (reference sequence). CDR3 nucleotides: TGTGCCAGCAGTCCCGAAACAGCTAGCAATCAGCCCCAGCATTTT. The encoded protein is CASSPETASNQPQHF.